One and the same sample provided the 2 T cell receptor beta chains below, sequenced in a study of T cells after yellow fever vaccination. MiXCR, applied by TCRdb to the 5' RACE reads, yields one record per CDR3 protein. The sample lists under 70,000 distinct CDR3 sequences, more than 5.5% seen once, with roughly 40% in the top ten. Sequenced material: CD8+ T cells sorted from PBMCs, taken on the day of the first yellow fever vaccination. All receptors derive from a man between 18 and 35 years old who received the YFV17D yellow fever vaccine.

The chain uses TRBV20-1 and TRBJ2-7, with TRBD1 matching 9 bases. The CDR3 extends over 14 amino acids. The V gene's germline CDR1 is DFQATT and CDR2 SNEGSKA (reference sequence). Trimming removed 7 bases from V and 0 bases from J; junction bases left unmatched: 7. The CDR3 reads CSVSDRGSSYEQYF. CDR3 in DNA: TGCAGTGTTTCCGACAGGGGGAGCTCCTACGAGCAGTACTTC.

This rearrangement joins TRBV6-2 or TRBV6-3 to TRBJ2-3, with D unresolved. V lost 6 bases and J lost 0, with 13 bases in between. This CDR3 region has 15 residues. Germline-derived CDR1 and CDR2 are MNHEY and SVGEGT. CDR3: CASSGVPDSTDTQYF. CDR3 sequence (DNA): TGTGCCAGCAGCGGAGTTCCTGACAGCACAGATACGCAGTATTTT.